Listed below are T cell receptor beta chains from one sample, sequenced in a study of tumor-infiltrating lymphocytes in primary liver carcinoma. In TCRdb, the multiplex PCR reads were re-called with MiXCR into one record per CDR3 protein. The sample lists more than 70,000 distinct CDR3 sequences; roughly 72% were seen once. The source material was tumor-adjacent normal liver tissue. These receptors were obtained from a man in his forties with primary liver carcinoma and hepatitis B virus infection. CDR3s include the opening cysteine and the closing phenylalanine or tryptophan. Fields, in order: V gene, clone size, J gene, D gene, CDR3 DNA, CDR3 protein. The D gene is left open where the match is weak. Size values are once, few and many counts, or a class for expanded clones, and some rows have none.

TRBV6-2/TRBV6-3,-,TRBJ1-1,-,TGTGCCAGCCGACTGACAGAAAACACTGAAGTTTTCTTT,CASRLTENTEVFF
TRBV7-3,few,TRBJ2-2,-,TGTGCCAGCAGCGTTTCGGGACCCCGAGAAACCGGGGAGCTGTTTTTT,CASSVSGPRETGELFF
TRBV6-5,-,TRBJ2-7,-,TGTGACAACAGCCCCAGGTTAGAGTCCTACGAGCAGTACTTC,CDNSPRLESYEQYF
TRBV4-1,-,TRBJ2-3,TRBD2,TGTGCCAGCAGCCACCAGGGACTAGCGGGAGGGCCGGACGCAGATACGCAGTATTTT,CASSHQGLAGGPDADTQYF
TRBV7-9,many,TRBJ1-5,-,TGTGCCAGCAGCTTAGGCGGTAGGTCGGAACAGCCCCAGCATTTT,CASSLGGRSEQPQHF
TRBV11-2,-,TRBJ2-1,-,TGTGACAGCGGCTTAGCCGAGTCGGCTATCGGGAGTGGATACAATGAGCAGTTCTTC,CDSGLAESAIGSGYNEQFF
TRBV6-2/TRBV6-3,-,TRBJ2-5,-,TGTGCCAGCAGTTTCACAGGGGACTACCAAGAGACCCAGTACTTC,CASSFTGDYQETQYF
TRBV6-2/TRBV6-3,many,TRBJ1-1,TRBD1,TGTGCCAGCAGTTCGGGACAGGGAATAGGGAACACTGAAGCTTTCTTT,CASSSGQGIGNTEAFF
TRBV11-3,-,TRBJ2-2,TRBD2,TGTGCCAGCGGCCCCGGACTAGCGGGCTACACCAGGGAGCTGCTTTTT,CASGPGLAGYTRELLF
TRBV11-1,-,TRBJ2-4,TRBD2,TGTGCCAGCAGCTTTCCCGGGACTAGCGTGACCAAAAACGTTCAGTACTTC,CASSFPGTSVTKNVQYF
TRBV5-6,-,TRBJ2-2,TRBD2,TGTGCCAGTAGTTCGCTCCTGGATAGCGGGTCTAACACCGGGGAGCTGTTTTTT,CASSSLLDSGSNTGELFF
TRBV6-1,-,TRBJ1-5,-,TGTGCTTCAAGGGCGGGTGGCAATCAGCCCCAGCATTTT,CASRAGGNQPQHF
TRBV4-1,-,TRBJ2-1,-,TGCGGCAGCAGCCAAGGTAGCACCTCACGGGCTGGTGAGCAGTTCTTC,CGSSQGSTSRAGEQFF
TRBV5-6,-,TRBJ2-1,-,TGTGCCAGCAACTTGGAAGGACTTAGCTCCTACGATGAGCAGTTCTTC,CASNLEGLSSYDEQFF
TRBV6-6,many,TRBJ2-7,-,TGTGCCAGCAGTGGTAGGGTCGGCGAGCAGTACTTC,CASSGRVGEQYF
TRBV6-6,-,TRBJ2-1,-,TGTGCCAGCAGTTCCCGGACTATCCCCCTCGGGCAGTTCTTC,CASSSRTIPLGQFF
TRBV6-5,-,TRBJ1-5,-,TGTGCCAGCAGTCCGACCCCTCAAACGCCCCAGCATTTT,CASSPTPQTPQHF
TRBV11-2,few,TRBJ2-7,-,TGTGTCAGCTCCTTCGACAGCACCTACGAGCAGTACTTC,CVSSFDSTYEQYF
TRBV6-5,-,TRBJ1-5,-,TGTGCTAGCAGGGACACAGATACGCAGCATTTT,CASRDTDTQHF
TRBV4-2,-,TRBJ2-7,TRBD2,TGTGCCGGCAGCCAAGCAACTAGCGGGGTTTCCTACGAGCAGTACTTC,CAGSQATSGVSYEQYF
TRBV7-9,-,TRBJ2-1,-,TGTGCCAGCAGCTTCGATCTAGCGCTCAACAATGGGCAGTTCTTC,CASSFDLALNNGQFF
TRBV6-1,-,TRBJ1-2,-,TGTGCCAGCAGTGCGGGGGGCGCCAACTATGGCTACACCTTC,CASSAGGANYGYTF
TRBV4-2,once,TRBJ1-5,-,TGTGCCATCAGCCAAGAGCCCGGAGTTAGCAATCAGCCCCAACATTTT,CAISQEPGVSNQPQHF
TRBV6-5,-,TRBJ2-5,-,TGTGCCAGCAGCCTTATGAGCCGGGGGCGAGAGACCCAGTACTTC,CASSLMSRGRETQYF
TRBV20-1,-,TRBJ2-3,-,TGCAGTGCTAGAGATGACGGGACAGATACGCAGTATTTT,CSARDDGTDTQYF
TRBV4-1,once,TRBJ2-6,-,TGCACCAGCGGCCAAGAGGGGTTGGGGTCTGGGGTCAACGTCATGACTTTC,CTSGQEGLGSGVNVMTF
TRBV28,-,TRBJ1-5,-,TGTGCCAGCCGAATACAGGGTAATCAGCCCCAGCATTTT,CASRIQGNQPQHF
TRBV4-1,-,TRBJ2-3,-,TGCGCCAACAGCCAGGAGGGGGGCGGGCAGGGCACAGATACGCAGTATTTT,CANSQEGGGQGTDTQYF
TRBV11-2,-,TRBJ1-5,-,TGTGCCAGCAACTTATTAGGGGTAACAGGGAGCAATCAGCCCCAGCATTTT,CASNLLGVTGSNQPQHF
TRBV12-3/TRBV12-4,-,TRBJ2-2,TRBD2,TGTGCCAGCAGTCTAGCGGGAGGGGAGGGGAATACGCTGTTTTTT,CASSLAGGEGNTLFF
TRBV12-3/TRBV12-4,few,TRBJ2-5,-,TGTGCCAGCAGTCCGAACAGCGGGGAGACCCAGTACTTC,CASSPNSGETQYF
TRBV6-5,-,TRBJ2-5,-,TGTGCAAGCAGTAACAGCGGTGTGACCCAGTACTTC,CASSNSGVTQYF
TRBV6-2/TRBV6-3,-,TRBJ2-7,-,TGTGCCAGCAGTCCGGTTGGAGCCTACGAGCAGTACTTC,CASSPVGAYEQYF
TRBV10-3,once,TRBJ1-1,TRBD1,TGTGCTATCAGTTCTGACAGGGGAAACACTAAAGCTTTCTTT,CAISSDRGNTKAFF
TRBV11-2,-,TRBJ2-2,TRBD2,TGTGCGAGCAATGCTCCCGTGATAGCGGGCACCGGGGAGCTGTTTTTT,CASNAPVIAGTGELFF
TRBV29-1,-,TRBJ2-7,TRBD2,TGCAGCGTGATCTCGAGCGGGAGTATCTACGAGCAGTACTTC,CSVISSGSIYEQYF
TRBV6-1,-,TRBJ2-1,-,TGTGCCAGCAGGGCACTCCGGGTTCGGGAGCAGTTCTTC,CASRALRVREQFF
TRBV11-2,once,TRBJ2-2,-,TGTGCCAGCAGCTTAGATAGTGGGAGGACGAACACCGGGGAGTTGGTTTTT,CASSLDSGRTNTGELVF
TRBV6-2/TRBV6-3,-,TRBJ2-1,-,TGTGCTAGCAGTTACGGGCCTCATAGTAGGGAGCAGTTCTTC,CASSYGPHSREQFF
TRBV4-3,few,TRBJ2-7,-,TGCGCCAGCAGCCAAGATCAGGAGGCTCCCTGCGAGCAGTACTTC,CASSQDQEAPCEQYF
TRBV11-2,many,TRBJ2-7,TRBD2,TGTGCCAGCAGCTTATCCGTTGGACTAGCGGGAGGGGGGTACGAGCAGTACTTC,CASSLSVGLAGGGYEQYF
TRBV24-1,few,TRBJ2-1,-,TGTACCACCAGTGTTCGAGGGGATGGGAATGAGCAGTTCTTT,CTTSVRGDGNEQFF
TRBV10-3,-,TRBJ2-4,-,TGTGTCACCAGTGAGTCCTCCACAGGGATTGGCAAAAACATTCAGTACTTC,CVTSESSTGIGKNIQYF
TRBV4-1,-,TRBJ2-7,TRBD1,TGCGCCAGCAGCCGAGGGGACAGATCCTACGTGCATTATTTC,CASSRGDRSYVHYF
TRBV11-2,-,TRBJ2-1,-,TGTCCCAGCTGCTCCTTTGGTAAGCAGTTCTTC,CPSCSFGKQFF